The present entry profiles one T cell receptor beta chain with its context. What it binds is not known. The data originate from a study of shared clonotypes between healthy human individuals. Whole-study findings and limits: Investigators collected only blood, and repertoires in tissues likely differ.

Clones were read by immunoSEQ multiplex PCR, and TCRdb kept only the in-frame ones, dropping some. This table holds roughly 500,000 clones, 65% to 85% found once. Trimming removed 4 bases from V and 2 bases from J, with 13 bases in between. Germline lookup yields CDR1 SGDLS and CDR2 YYNGEE. This CDR3 contains 15 residues. The V call is TRBV9, the J call TRBJ1-3; possible D gene TRBD1, 5 bases. Sequencing was done on a sample of PBMCs. The receptor was derived from a woman between 40 and 50 years old in good health. Some clones in this sample may be carry-over from other donors' samples. CDR3 sequence (DNA): TGTGCCAGCAGCCCTAATCAGGGTACTGGAAACACCATATATTTT. This gives the protein CASSPNQGTGNTIYF.